This entry describes one T cell receptor (beta chain). The data were obtained in a study of blood T cell repertoires in COVID-19. Study context: There were acute and convalescent COVID-19 samples, and they came from the United States, Italy and Spain. T cells, B-cell-depleted T cells, or PBMCs provided the cDNA or gDNA that served as material.

Per the study methods: Counts of nucleated cells, estimated from reference gene primer amplification, were obtained. Produced via immunoSEQ multiplex PCR; TCRdb's table is partial and in-frame only. Clone size and the V and J calls come from that table; the DNA yielded D and trimming. Of around 250,000 clones in the sample, about nine tenths were seen once. This TCR was recovered from a man aged 25 to 40 who had recovered from COVID-19. The sample was peripheral blood.

CDR3 amino acids: CAWSHRGLQPQHF. In DNA form, the CDR3 reads TGTGCCTGGAGTCACAGGGGGCTTCAGCCCCAGCATTTT. The rearrangement links TRBV30 to TRBJ1-5, with 9 nucleotides matching TRBD1. The J segment lost 6 bases and the V segment lost 2 bases, leaving 2 bases of the junction unmatched. The CDR3 has 13 amino acids. Germline lookup yields CDR1 GTSNPN and CDR2 SVGIG (reference sequence).